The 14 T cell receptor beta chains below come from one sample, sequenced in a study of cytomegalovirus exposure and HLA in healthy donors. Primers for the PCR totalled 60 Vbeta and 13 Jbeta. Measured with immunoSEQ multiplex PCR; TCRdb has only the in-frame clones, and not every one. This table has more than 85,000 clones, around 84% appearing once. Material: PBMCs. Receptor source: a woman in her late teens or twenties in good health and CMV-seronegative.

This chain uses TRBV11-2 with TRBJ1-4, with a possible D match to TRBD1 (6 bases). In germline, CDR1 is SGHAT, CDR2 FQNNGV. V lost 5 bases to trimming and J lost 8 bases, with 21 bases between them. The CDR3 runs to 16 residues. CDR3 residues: CASSRAGAPWGEKLFF. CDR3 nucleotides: TGTGCCAGCAGCAGGGCAGGGGCTCCTTGGGGGGAAAAACTGTTTTTT.

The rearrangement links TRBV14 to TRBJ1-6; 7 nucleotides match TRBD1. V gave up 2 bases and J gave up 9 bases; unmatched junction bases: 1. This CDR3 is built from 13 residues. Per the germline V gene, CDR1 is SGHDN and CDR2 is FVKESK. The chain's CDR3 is CASSQNRGSPLHF. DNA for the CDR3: TGTGCCAGCAGCCAAAACAGGGGTTCACCCCTCCACTTT.

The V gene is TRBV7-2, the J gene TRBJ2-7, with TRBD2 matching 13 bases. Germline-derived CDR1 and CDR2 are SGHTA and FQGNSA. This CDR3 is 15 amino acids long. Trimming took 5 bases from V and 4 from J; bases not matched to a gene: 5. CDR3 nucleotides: TGTGCCAGCAGCATTGGACTAGCGGGAGAATACGAGCAGTACTTC. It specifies CASSIGLAGEYEQYF.

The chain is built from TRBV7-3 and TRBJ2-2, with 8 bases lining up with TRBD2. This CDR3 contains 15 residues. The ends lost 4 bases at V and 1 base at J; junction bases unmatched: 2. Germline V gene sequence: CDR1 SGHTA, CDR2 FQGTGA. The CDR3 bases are TGTGCCAGCAGCTGGAGCGGGGGGAACACCGGGGAGCTGTTTTTT. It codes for CASSWSGGNTGELFF.

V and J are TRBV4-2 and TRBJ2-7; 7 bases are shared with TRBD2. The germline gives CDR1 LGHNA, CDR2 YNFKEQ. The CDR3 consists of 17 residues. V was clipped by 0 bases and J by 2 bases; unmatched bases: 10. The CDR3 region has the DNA TGTGCCAGCAGCCAAGATAGGGAAGCGGGACGCGCCTACGAGCAGTACTTC. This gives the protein CASSQDREAGRAYEQYF.

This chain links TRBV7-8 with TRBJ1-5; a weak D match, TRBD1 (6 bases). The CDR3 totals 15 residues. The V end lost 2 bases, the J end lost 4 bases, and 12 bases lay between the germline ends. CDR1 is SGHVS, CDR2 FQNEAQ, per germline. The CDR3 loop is CASSLRNRENQPQHF. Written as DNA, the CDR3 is TGTGCCAGCAGCTTACGGAACAGGGAGAATCAGCCCCAGCATTTT. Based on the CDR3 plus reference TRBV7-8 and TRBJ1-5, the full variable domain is GAGVSQSPRYKVAKRGQDVALRCDPISGHVSLFWYQQALGQGPEFLTYFQNEAQLDKSGLPSDRFFAERPEGSVSTLKIQRTQQEDSAVYLCASSLRNRENQPQHFGDGTRLSIL.

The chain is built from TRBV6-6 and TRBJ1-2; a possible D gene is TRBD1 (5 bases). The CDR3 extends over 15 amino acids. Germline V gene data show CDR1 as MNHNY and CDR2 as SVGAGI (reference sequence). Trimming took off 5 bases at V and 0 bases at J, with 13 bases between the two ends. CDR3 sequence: CASSLRQPANYGYTF. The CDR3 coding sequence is TGTGCCAGCAGTCTACGACAGCCAGCTAACTATGGCTACACCTTC.

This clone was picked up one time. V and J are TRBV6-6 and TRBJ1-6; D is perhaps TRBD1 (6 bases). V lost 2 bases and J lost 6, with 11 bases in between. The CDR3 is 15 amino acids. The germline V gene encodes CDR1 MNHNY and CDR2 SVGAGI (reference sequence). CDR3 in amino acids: CASSYQGQANSPLHF. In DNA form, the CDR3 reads TGTGCCAGCAGTTACCAGGGGCAGGCTAATTCACCCCTCCACTTT.

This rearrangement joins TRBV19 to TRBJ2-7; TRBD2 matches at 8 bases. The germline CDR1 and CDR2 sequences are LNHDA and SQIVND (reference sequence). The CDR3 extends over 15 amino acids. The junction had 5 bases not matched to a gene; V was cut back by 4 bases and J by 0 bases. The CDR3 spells CASSTGGAGSYEQYF. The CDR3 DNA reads TGTGCCAGTAGTACCGGGGGGGCAGGCTCCTACGAGCAGTACTTC.

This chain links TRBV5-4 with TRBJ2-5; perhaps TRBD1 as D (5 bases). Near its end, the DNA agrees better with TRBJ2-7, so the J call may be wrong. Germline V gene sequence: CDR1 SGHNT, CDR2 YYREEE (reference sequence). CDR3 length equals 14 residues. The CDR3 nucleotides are TGTGCCAGCAGCTTATTCGACAGTACTTACGAGCAGTACTTC. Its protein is CASSLFDSTYEQYF.

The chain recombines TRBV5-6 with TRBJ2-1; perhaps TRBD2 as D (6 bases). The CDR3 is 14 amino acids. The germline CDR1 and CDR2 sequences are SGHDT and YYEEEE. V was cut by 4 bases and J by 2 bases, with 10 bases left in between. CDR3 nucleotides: TGTGCCAGCAGCGCGGGAACCGCCTACAATGAGCAGTTCTTC. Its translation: CASSAGTAYNEQFF.

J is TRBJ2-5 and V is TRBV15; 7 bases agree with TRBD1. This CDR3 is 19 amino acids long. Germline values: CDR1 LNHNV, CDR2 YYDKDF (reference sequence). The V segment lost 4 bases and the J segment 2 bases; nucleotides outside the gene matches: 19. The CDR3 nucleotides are TGTGCCACCAGCACCGATCAGCGTAGGGGGCGGGCCCTACAAGAGACCCAGTACTTC. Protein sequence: CATSTDQRRGRALQETQYF.

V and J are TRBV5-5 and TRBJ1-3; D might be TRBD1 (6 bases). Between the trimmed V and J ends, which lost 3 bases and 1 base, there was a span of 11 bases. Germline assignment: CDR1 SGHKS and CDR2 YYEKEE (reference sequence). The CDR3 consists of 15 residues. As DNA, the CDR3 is TGTGCCAGCAGCTCCCGGACAGTGTCTGGAAACACCATATATTTT. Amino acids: CASSSRTVSGNTIYF.

The CDR3 reads CASSLGLAGGFGELFF. CDR3 nucleotide sequence: TGTGCCAGCAGCTTGGGACTAGCGGGAGGGTTCGGGGAGCTGTTTTTT. V and J are TRBV5-4 and TRBJ2-2; TRBD2 aligns across 14 bases. The CDR3 consists of 16 residues. The V and J ends lost 0 bases and 7 bases, in that order; junction bases with no gene match: 2. CDR1 is SGHNT and CDR2 is YYREEE in the germline V gene (reference sequence).